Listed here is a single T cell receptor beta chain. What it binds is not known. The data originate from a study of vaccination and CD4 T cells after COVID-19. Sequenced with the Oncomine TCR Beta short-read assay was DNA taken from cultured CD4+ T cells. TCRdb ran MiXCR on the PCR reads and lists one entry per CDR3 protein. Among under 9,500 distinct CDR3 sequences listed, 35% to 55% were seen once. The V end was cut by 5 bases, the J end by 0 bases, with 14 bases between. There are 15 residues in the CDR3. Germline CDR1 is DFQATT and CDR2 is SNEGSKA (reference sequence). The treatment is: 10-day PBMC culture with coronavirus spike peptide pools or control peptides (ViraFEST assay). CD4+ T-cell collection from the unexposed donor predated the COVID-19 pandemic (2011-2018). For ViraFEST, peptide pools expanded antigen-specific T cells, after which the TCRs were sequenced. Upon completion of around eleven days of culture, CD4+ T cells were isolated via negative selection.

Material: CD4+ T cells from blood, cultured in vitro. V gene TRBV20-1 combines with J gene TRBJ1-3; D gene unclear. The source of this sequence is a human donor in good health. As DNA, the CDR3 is TGCAGTGCTCCCCCCGTTGTTGCCTCTGGAAACACCATATATTTT. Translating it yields CSAPPVVASGNTIYF.